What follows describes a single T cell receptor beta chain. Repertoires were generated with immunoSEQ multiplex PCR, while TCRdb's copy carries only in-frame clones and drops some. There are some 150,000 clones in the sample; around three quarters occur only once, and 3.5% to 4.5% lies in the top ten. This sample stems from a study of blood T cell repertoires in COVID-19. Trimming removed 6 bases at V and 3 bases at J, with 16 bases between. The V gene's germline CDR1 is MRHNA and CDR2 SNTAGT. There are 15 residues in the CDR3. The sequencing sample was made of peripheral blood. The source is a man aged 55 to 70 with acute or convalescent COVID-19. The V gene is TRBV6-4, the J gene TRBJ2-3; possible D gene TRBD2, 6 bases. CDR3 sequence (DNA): TGTGCCAGCAGCATAGCGGCCGGGGGAACAGATACGCAGTATTTT. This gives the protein CASSIAAGGTDTQYF.